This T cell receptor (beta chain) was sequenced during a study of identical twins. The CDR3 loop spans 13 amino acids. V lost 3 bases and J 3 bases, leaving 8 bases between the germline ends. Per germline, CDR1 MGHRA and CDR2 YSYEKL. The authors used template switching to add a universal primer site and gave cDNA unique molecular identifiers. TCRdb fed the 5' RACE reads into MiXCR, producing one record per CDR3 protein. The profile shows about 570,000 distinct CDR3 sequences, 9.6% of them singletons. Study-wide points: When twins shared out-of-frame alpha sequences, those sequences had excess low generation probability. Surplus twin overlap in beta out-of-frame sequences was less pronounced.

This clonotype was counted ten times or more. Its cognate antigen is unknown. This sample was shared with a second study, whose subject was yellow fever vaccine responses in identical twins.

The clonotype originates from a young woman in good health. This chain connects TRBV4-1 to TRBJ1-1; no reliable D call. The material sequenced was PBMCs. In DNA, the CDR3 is TGCGCCAGCAGCCATCCTCAGGACACTGAAGCTTTCTTT. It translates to CASSHPQDTEAFF.